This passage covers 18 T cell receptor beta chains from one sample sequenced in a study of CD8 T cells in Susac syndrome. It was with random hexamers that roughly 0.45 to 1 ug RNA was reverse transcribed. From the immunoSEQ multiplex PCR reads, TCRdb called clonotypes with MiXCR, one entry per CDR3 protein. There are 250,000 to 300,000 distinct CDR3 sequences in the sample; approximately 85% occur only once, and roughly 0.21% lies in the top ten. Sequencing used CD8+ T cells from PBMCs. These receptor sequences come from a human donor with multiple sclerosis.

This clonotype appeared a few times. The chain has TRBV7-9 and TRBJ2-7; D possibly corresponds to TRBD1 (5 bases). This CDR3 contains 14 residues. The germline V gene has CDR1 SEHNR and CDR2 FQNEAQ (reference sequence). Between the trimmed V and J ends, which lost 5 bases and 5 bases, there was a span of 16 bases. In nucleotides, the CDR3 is TGTGCCAGCAGCCCCCCCCAAGGGGTCCACGAGCAGTACTTC. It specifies CASSPPQGVHEQYF.

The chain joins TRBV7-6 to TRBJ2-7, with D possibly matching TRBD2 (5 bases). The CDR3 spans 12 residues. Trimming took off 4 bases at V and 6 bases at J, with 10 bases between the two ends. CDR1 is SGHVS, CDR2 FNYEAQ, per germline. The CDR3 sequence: CASSSLGGEQYF. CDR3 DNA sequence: TGTGCCAGCAGCTCACTAGGTGGCGAGCAGTACTTC. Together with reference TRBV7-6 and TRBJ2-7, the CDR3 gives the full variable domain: GAGVSQSPRYKVTKRGQDVALRCDPISGHVSLYWYRQALGQGPEFLTYFNYEAQQDKSGLPNDRFSAERPEGSISTLTIQRTEQRDSAMYRCASSSLGGEQYFGPGTRLTVT.

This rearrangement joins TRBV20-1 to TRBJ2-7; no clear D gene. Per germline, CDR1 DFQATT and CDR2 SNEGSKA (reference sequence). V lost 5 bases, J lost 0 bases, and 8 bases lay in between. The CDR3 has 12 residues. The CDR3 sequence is CSAADGSYEQYF. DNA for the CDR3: TGCAGTGCTGCGGACGGCTCCTACGAGCAGTACTTC.

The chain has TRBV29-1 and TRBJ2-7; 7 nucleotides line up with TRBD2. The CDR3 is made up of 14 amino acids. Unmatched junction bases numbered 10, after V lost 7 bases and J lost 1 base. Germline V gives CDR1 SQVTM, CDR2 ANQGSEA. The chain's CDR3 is CSEWPGLRSYEQYF. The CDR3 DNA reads TGCAGCGAGTGGCCGGGACTAAGGTCCTACGAGCAGTACTTC.

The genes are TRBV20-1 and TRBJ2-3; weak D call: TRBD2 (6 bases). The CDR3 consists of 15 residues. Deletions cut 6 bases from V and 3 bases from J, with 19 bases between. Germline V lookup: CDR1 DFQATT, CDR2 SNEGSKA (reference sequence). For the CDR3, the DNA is TGCAGTGCCCGTAACCGACTAGATGGTACAGATACGCAGTATTTT. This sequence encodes CSARNRLDGTDTQYF.

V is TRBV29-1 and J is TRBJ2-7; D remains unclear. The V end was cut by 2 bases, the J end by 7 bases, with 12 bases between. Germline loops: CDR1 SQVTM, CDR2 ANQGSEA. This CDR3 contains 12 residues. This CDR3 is CSVEFVGLEQYF. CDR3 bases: TGCAGCGTTGAATTTGTTGGGCTGGAGCAGTACTTC.

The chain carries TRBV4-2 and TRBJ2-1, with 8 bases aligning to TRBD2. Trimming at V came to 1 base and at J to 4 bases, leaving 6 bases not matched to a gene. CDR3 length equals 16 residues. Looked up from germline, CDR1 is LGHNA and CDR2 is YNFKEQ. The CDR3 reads CASSQGELAAYNEQFF. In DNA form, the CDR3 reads TGTGCCAGCAGCCAAGGGGAACTAGCGGCATACAATGAGCAGTTCTTC.

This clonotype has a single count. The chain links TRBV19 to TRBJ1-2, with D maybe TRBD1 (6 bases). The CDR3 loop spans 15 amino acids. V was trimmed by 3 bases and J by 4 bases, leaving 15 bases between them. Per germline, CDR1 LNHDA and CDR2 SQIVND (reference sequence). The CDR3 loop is CASSIRGRLAYGYTF. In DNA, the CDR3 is TGTGCCAGTAGTATCAGGGGAAGACTTGCCTATGGCTACACCTTC.

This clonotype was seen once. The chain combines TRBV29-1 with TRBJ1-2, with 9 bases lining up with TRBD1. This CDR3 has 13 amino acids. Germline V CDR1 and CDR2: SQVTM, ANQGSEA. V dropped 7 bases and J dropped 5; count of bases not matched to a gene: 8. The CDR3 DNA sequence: TGCAGCGCCCCGGGACAGGGTGGGTATGGCTACACCTTC. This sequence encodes CSAPGQGGYGYTF. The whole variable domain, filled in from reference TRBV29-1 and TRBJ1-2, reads SAVISQKPSRDICQRGTSLTIQCQVDSQVTMMFWYRQQPGQSLTLIATANQGSEATYESGFVIDKFPISRPNLTFSTLTVSNMSPEDSSIYLCSAPGQGGYGYTFGSGTRLTVV.

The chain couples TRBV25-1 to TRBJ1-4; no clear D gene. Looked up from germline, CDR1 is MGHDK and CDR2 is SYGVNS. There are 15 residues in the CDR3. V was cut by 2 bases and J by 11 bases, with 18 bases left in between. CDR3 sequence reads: CASSEREPYNGKLFF. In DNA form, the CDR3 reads TGTGCCAGCAGTGAACGGGAGCCTTATAATGGGAAACTGTTTTTT.

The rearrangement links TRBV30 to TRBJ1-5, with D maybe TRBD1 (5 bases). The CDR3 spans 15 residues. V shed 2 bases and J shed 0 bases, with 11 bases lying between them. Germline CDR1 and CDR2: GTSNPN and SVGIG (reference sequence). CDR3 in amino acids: CAWSQDSISNQPQHF. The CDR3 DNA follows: TGTGCCTGGAGTCAAGACAGTATTAGCAATCAGCCCCAGCATTTT.

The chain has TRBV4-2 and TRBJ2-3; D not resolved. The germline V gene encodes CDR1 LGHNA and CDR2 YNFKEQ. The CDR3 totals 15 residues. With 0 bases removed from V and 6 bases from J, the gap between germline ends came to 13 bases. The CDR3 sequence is CASSQERLRSDTQYF. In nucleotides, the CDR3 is TGTGCCAGCAGCCAAGAACGCCTTAGGAGTGATACGCAGTATTTT.

The CDR3 nucleotides read TGTGCCAGTAGTCCACTGATGGAGCAGCCCCAGCATTTT. Translation: CASSPLMEQPQHF. V usage is TRBV19 and J usage is TRBJ1-5, with D unclear. The CDR3 is made up of 13 amino acids. The germline V gene encodes CDR1 LNHDA and CDR2 SQIVND (reference sequence). The ends were cut back, 5 bases at V and 7 bases at J, with 12 bases in the middle.

In DNA form, the CDR3 reads TGTGCCAGTAGTTCAGGGTCAGTTGAAAAACTGTTTTTT. It specifies CASSSGSVEKLFF. V is TRBV19 and J is TRBJ1-4, with D possibly matching TRBD1 (5 bases). This CDR3 contains 13 residues. CDR1 is LNHDA, CDR2 SQIVND, per germline (reference sequence). Trimming removed 5 bases at V and 7 bases at J, with 11 bases between.

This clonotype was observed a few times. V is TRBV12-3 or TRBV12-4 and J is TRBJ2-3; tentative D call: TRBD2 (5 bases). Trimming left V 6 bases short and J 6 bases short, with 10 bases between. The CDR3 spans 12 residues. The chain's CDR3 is CASSLAPDTQYF. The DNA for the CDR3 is TGTGCCAGCAGCCTAGCCCCCGATACGCAGTATTTT.

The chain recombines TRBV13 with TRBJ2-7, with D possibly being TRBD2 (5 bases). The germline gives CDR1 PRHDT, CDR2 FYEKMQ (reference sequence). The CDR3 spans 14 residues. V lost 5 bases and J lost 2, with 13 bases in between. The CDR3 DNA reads TGTGCCAGCAGCAGCGGCTCGGGCGCCTACGAGCAGTACTTC. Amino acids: CASSSGSGAYEQYF.

CDR3 loop: CASSLEASGSREQFF. The CDR3 bases are TGTGCCAGCAGCTTGGAGGCTAGCGGGAGCCGCGAGCAGTTCTTC. This chain links TRBV5-6 with TRBJ2-1; 10 bases fit TRBD2. In germline, CDR1 is SGHDT, CDR2 YYEEEE. The CDR3 has 15 amino acids. The ends lost 0 bases at V and 10 bases at J; junction bases unmatched: 7.

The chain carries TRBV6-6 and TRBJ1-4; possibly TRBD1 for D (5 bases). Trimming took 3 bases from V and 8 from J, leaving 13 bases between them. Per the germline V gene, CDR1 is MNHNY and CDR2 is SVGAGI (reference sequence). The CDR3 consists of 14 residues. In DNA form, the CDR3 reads TGTGCCAGCAGTTATGTACAGGTTGGGGAAAAACTGTTTTTT. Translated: CASSYVQVGEKLFF.